This entry lists 27 T cell receptor beta chains sequenced from one sample in a study of beta chain features in type 1 diabetes. As every portion of the isolated RNA was reverse transcribed, the sequencing read expressed TCRB transcripts. Clones were sequenced by immunoSEQ multiplex PCR, and TCRdb holds only the in-frame ones, with some missing. The table lists about 300,000 clones, under 8.5% of them singletons. Sequencing was performed on central memory CD4+ T cells from blood. These receptors all stem from a woman between 18 and 30 years old in good health.

This clone turned up a few times. V gene TRBV29-1 combines with J gene TRBJ2-5; weak D call: TRBD1 (5 bases). Trimming stripped 4 bases from V and 7 bases from J, with 16 bases between. Per germline, CDR1 SQVTM and CDR2 ANQGSEA. The CDR3 has 13 residues. DNA of the CDR3: TGCAGCGTTGCCGGCGATGGGGCGTGGACCCAGTACTTC. This sequence encodes CSVAGDGAWTQYF.

This clone turned up a few times. The chain carries TRBV5-1 and TRBJ1-4; maybe TRBD1 (5 bases). The CDR3 loop spans 16 amino acids. Between the trimmed V and J ends, which lost 3 bases and 7 bases, there was a span of 19 bases. CDR1 is SGHRS and CDR2 is YFSETQ in the germline V gene. For the CDR3, the DNA is TGCGCCAGCAGCTACTACTCCAGGGCCTCGCGTGAAAAACTGTTTTTT. This translates into CASSYYSRASREKLFF.

Only a few counts were recorded for this clone. The CDR3 loop reads CASSPTSNRNTEAFF. The CDR3 nucleotides read TGTGCCAGCTCACCAACCTCGAACAGGAACACTGAAGCTTTCTTT. The chain couples TRBV18 to TRBJ1-1; D not certain. The CDR3 consists of 15 residues. Trimming pared 2 bases from V and 1 base from J, leaving 11 bases between. Germline V lookup: CDR1 KGHSH, CDR2 LQKENI.

This clone was detected a few times. The genes are TRBV30 and TRBJ2-5, with D tentatively TRBD1 or TRBD2 (5 bases each). Trimming took off 5 bases at V and 5 bases at J, with 9 bases between the two ends. CDR3 size: 11 residues. Germline V gene data show CDR1 as GTSNPN and CDR2 as SVGIG (reference sequence). This CDR3 is CAWGGGETQYF. CDR3 sequence (DNA): TGTGCCTGGGGTGGGGGTGAGACCCAGTACTTC.

This chain links TRBV29-1 with TRBJ2-1; TRBD1 is a possible D gene (5 bases). V was trimmed by 7 bases and J by 6 bases, leaving 10 bases between them. Germline lookup yields CDR1 SQVTM and CDR2 ANQGSEA. This CDR3 has 11 residues. Here the CDR3 reads CSADIGNEQFF. The CDR3 DNA reads TGCAGCGCGGACATTGGCAATGAGCAGTTCTTC.

This clone was picked up a small number of times. The J gene is TRBJ2-1, the V gene TRBV9; TRBD2 matches at 13 bases. Germline V CDR1 and CDR2: SGDLS, YYNGEE. Trimming cost V 5 bases and J 10 bases; bases outside gene matches: 9. The CDR3 contains 15 residues. CDR3 sequence (DNA): TGTGCCAGCAGTGGACTAGCGGGAGTCGTACGAGAGCAGTTCTTC. Residues: CASSGLAGVVREQFF.

This clone came up a few times. V usage is TRBV2 and J usage is TRBJ2-5, with D tentatively TRBD2 (5 bases). This CDR3 spans 11 amino acids. The V end lost 7 bases, the J end lost 3 bases, and 6 bases lay between the germline ends. Germline CDR1 SNHLY, CDR2 FYNNEI. CDR3 amino acids: CASMGEETQYF. CDR3 in DNA: TGTGCCAGCATGGGAGAAGAGACCCAGTACTTC.

This clone has just a few counts. This rearrangement joins TRBV4-3 to TRBJ2-4; D might be TRBD1 (5 bases). Germline V gene lookup returns CDR1 LGHNA and CDR2 YSLEER. Trimming stripped 4 bases from V and 5 bases from J, with 15 bases between. The length of the CDR3 is 15 residues. The CDR3 is CASSLTPDSQNIQYF. In nucleotides, the CDR3 is TGCGCCAGCAGCCTAACCCCCGACAGCCAAAACATTCAGTACTTC.

The CDR3 reads CASSVVAGGYNAGELFF. The CDR3 nucleotides are TGTGCCAGCAGCGTAGTCGCGGGCGGCTATAATGCCGGGGAGCTGTTTTTT. The chain uses TRBV9 and TRBJ2-2; possible D gene TRBD2, 5 bases. The CDR3 length is 17 residues. CDR1 is SGDLS, CDR2 YYNGEE, per germline. V dropped 0 bases and J dropped 6 bases, with 18 bases sitting between them. Combining the CDR3 with reference TRBV9 and TRBJ2-2 gives the whole variable domain DSGVTQTPKHLITATGQRVTLRCSPRSGDLSVYWYQQSLDQGLQFLIQYYNGEERAKGNILERFSAQQFPDLHSELNLSSLELGDSALYFCASSVVAGGYNAGELFFGEGSRLTVL.

The chain carries TRBV7-9 and TRBJ2-1; TRBD2 matches 7 bases. CDR1 is SEHNR, CDR2 FQNEAQ, per germline (reference sequence). This CDR3 spans 14 amino acids. V lost 5 bases to trimming and J lost 5 bases; unmatched junction nucleotides: 6. The CDR3 bases are TGTGCCAGCAGCCCCCGGGACTACAACAATGAGCAGTTCTTC. Translated, it gives CASSPRDYNNEQFF.

This clone has more than one count but fewer than ten. The chain employs TRBV14 and TRBJ1-2; D unclear. Germline-derived CDR1 and CDR2 are SGHDN and FVKESK. Deletions cut 1 base from V and 2 bases from J, with 8 bases between. The CDR3 spans 14 residues. CDR3 region: CASSQGHKNYGYTF. DNA for the CDR3: TGTGCCAGCAGCCAAGGACACAAGAACTATGGCTACACCTTC.

The chain carries TRBV6-5 and TRBJ1-5; D is ambiguous. The CDR3 sequence is 13 residues long. Trimming took 6 bases from V and 9 from J, leaving 15 bases between them. Germline V gene sequence: CDR1 MNHEY, CDR2 SVGAGI. CDR3 sequence: CASRRVAHGPQHF. Here the CDR3 DNA reads TGTGCCAGCAGGAGGGTTGCCCACGGGCCCCAGCATTTT.

This clone was observed at least ten times. The gene calls are TRBV2 and TRBJ2-5; the match to TRBD1 covers 10 bases. CDR1 SNHLY and CDR2 FYNNEI come from the germline V gene. The CDR3 covers 15 residues. Trimming took 6 bases from V and 5 from J; bases not matched to a gene: 9. The CDR3 loop is CASRRQGAGGETQYF. The CDR3 DNA reads as TGTGCCAGCAGAAGACAGGGGGCAGGGGGTGAGACCCAGTACTTC.

V usage is TRBV5-6 and J usage is TRBJ1-1, with D possibly being TRBD1 (6 bases). V lost 4 bases to trimming and J lost 3 bases, with 10 bases between them. Germline V lookup: CDR1 SGHDT, CDR2 YYEEEE. The CDR3 is 13 residues long. The CDR3 is CASSTGQYTEAFF. In DNA, the CDR3 is TGTGCCAGCAGCACAGGACAGTACACTGAAGCTTTCTTT.

CDR3 nucleotides: TGTGCCAGCAGTCCAGCCGGGACGGGATATAACTATGGCTACACCTTC. Translated, it gives CASSPAGTGYNYGYTF. This rearrangement joins TRBV28 to TRBJ1-2; the D gene is possibly TRBD1 (5 bases). V lost 5 bases and J 1 base, leaving 17 bases between the germline ends. This CDR3 has 16 amino acids. Germline values: CDR1 MDHEN, CDR2 SYDVKM.

This clone came up a few times. This chain connects TRBV28 to TRBJ1-5; D uncertain. The germline CDR1 and CDR2 sequences are MDHEN and SYDVKM. The CDR3 runs 15 residues. With 5 bases removed from V and 0 bases from J, the gap between germline ends came to 11 bases. The CDR3 loop reads CASSPGDGSNQPQHF. CDR3 DNA sequence: TGTGCCAGCAGTCCAGGCGACGGTAGCAATCAGCCCCAGCATTTT. The whole variable domain, remainder taken from reference TRBV28 and TRBJ1-5, is DVKVTQSSRYLVKRTGEKVFLECVQDMDHENMFWYRQDPGLGLRLIYFSYDVKMKEKGDIPEGYSVSREKKERFSLILESASTNQTSMYLCASSPGDGSNQPQHFGDGTRLSIL.

This clone was seen at least ten times. The chain employs TRBV28 and TRBJ2-7; a possible D gene is TRBD1 (6 bases). V was shortened by 6 bases and J by 0 bases, with 15 bases between the two germline ends. This CDR3 region has 15 residues. Germline V gives CDR1 MDHEN, CDR2 SYDVKM. The CDR3 is CASRGVTGSSYEQYV. The CDR3 region has the DNA TGTGCCAGCAGGGGTGTGACAGGCAGCTCCTACGAGCAGTACGTC.

This clone occurred a few times. The chain has TRBV27 and TRBJ1-5, with 10 nucleotides matching TRBD1. Germline V gene data show CDR1 as MNHEY and CDR2 as SMNVEV (reference sequence). Trimming cost V 3 bases and J 2 bases; bases outside gene matches: 7. CDR3 length: 17 residues. The CDR3 here is CASSLRQGALGNQPQHF. The CDR3 nucleotides are TGTGCCAGCAGTTTGAGACAGGGGGCTTTAGGCAATCAGCCCCAGCATTTT.

The V gene is TRBV5-1, the J gene TRBJ1-2; D is unclear. The CDR3 sequence is 13 residues long. Trimming shortened V by 3 bases and J by 0 bases, and 6 bases separated the two germline ends. CDR1 SGHRS and CDR2 YFSETQ come from the germline V gene. This chain's CDR3 is CASSSPANYGYTF. In DNA form, the CDR3 reads TGCGCCAGCAGCTCGCCAGCTAACTATGGCTACACCTTC.

V and J are TRBV7-8 and TRBJ1-3, with 9 bases fitting TRBD1. After removal of 8 bases from V and 7 bases from J, the junction contained 12 bases not matched to a gene. Looked up from germline, CDR1 is SGHVS and CDR2 is FQNEAQ. The CDR3 length is 15 residues. The CDR3 DNA is TGTGCCAGCGCTAGAGGGGGACAGGGTGGTAACACCATATATTTT. It specifies CASARGGQGGNTIYF.

This clone was picked up many times. The rearrangement uses TRBV27 and TRBJ2-3; D is possibly TRBD1 (5 bases). From germline, CDR1 is MNHEY and CDR2 SMNVEV (reference sequence). The CDR3 length is 13 residues. Deletions cut 2 bases from V and 5 bases from J, with 8 bases between. CDR3 DNA: TGTGCCAGCAGTTTAAGAAGGGGAGATACGCAGTATTTT. This encodes CASSLRRGDTQYF.

This clone appeared many times. DNA of the CDR3: TGTGCCAGCAGCCTGACAGGGAAGTCCTACGAGCAGTACTTC. Translated, it gives CASSLTGKSYEQYF. The J gene is TRBJ2-7, the V gene TRBV14; TRBD1 matches at 7 bases. This CDR3 is built from 14 residues. The germline CDR1 and CDR2 sequences are SGHDN and FVKESK. After removal of 4 bases from V and 1 base from J, the junction contained 4 bases not matched to a gene.

This clone was counted only a few times. The V call is TRBV7-6, the J call TRBJ2-7; 7 nucleotides agree with TRBD1. Germline CDR1 is SGHVS and CDR2 is FNYEAQ. The CDR3 runs to 17 residues. With V trimmed by 5 bases and J by 0 bases, 13 bases remained unmatched. Written as DNA, the CDR3 is TGTGCCAGCAGCGTAGGAACGGGACAGACGAGCTCCTACGAGCAGTACGTC. This sequence encodes CASSVGTGQTSSYEQYV.

This clone has more than one count but fewer than ten. The J gene is TRBJ2-7, the V gene TRBV18; no clear D. This CDR3 is built from 11 residues. Trimming removed 3 bases from V and 5 bases from J, with 5 bases in between. The germline V gene has CDR1 KGHSH and CDR2 LQKENI. CDR3 region: CASSPNNEQYF. The CDR3 DNA sequence: TGTGCCAGCTCACCGAATAACGAGCAGTACTTC.

V gene TRBV5-1 combines with J gene TRBJ2-1; possible D gene TRBD1, 6 bases. Per germline, CDR1 SGHRS and CDR2 YFSETQ. The CDR3 is made up of 15 amino acids. The germline V and J ends were trimmed by 3 bases and 2 bases, with 12 bases remaining between them. The CDR3 nucleotides are TGCGCCAGCAGCTCACAGGGTAGCACCTACAATGAGCAGTTCTTC. Translation gives CASSSQGSTYNEQFF.

This clone was seen more than once but under ten times. The gene calls are TRBV7-8 and TRBJ2-1; unclear D gene. V lost 5 bases and J 0 bases, leaving 11 bases between the germline ends. CDR3 size: 15 residues. Germline CDR1 SGHVS, CDR2 FQNEAQ. As DNA, the CDR3 is TGTGCCAGCAGCCAGGAGTTACTCTCCTACAATGAGCAGTTCTTC. Amino acids: CASSQELLSYNEQFF. Looking up the rest from reference TRBV7-8 and TRBJ2-1 gives the full variable domain: GAGVSQSPRYKVAKRGQDVALRCDPISGHVSLFWYQQALGQGPEFLTYFQNEAQLDKSGLPSDRFFAERPEGSVSTLKIQRTQQEDSAVYLCASSQELLSYNEQFFGPGTRLTVL.

This clone came up many times. The V gene is TRBV29-1, the J gene TRBJ2-2, with D perhaps assigned TRBD1 or TRBD2 (5 bases each). The CDR3 runs 14 residues. V was trimmed by 4 bases and J by 4 bases, leaving 13 bases between them. In germline, CDR1 is SQVTM, CDR2 ANQGSEA. The CDR3 DNA is TGCAGCGTTGGCGCCGGGACGGTCACCGGGGAGCTGTTTTTT. This sequence encodes CSVGAGTVTGELFF.